The rows below give T cell receptor beta chains drawn from one sample of a study of T cell responses to AZD1222 COVID-19 vaccine. The data were produced by immunoSEQ multiplex PCR, yet TCRdb's version contains in-frame clones alone and is incomplete. The sample lists roughly 78,000 clones; over 80% were seen once. This specimen consisted of peripheral blood, obtained on day 0 of AZD1222 vaccination. The receptors were sampled from an adult in good health. Each CDR3 is given with its conserved first and last residue. The order of the fields is J gene, clone size, D gene, V gene, CDR3 protein, CDR3 DNA. A D gene is named only where the DNA matches it firmly. Only part of the rows carry a size: once, few, many, or a class if the clone is expanded.

TRBJ2-3 - - TRBV7-9 CASAFHGRTGSTDTQYF TGTGCCAGCGCCTTCCACGGGCGAACTGGCAGCACAGATACGCAGTATTTT
TRBJ2-7 - - TRBV5-6 CASSLDREGQYF TGTGCCAGCAGCTTGGACAGGGAGGGGCAGTACTTC
TRBJ2-1 - TRBD2 TRBV27 CASSLALAGGLGEQFF TGTGCCAGCAGTCTCGCGCTAGCGGGGGGGCTAGGTGAGCAGTTCTTC
TRBJ2-3 - TRBD2 TRBV6-2/TRBV6-3 CASSHHPGTSGGITDTQYF TGTGCCAGCAGTCACCATCCCGGGACTAGCGGGGGGATCACAGATACGCAGTATTTT
TRBJ2-2 - - TRBV4-1 CASSQGKGLPGELFF TGCGCCAGCAGCCAGGGGAAAGGTTTACCCGGGGAGCTGTTTTTT
TRBJ2-3 - - TRBV28 CASSFWRGKPDTQYF TGTGCCAGCAGTTTCTGGCGGGGAAAACCAGATACGCAGTATTTT
TRBJ1-1 - - TRBV11-2 CASSLSPKNTEAFF TGTGCCAGCAGCTTAAGCCCCAAGAACACTGAAGCTTTCTTT
TRBJ1-1 once TRBD1 TRBV18 CASSPPLQGASSNTEAFF TGTGCCAGCTCACCACCGTTGCAGGGGGCGTCTTCTAACACTGAAGCTTTCTTT
TRBJ2-5 - TRBD2 TRBV10-1 CASMRAGVGAQTQYF TGCGCCAGCATGAGAGCGGGAGTCGGAGCCCAGACCCAGTACTTC
TRBJ1-1 once - TRBV2 CASSPTENTEAFF TGTGCCAGCAGTCCAACAGAGAACACTGAAGCTTTCTTT
TRBJ1-2 - TRBD1 TRBV7-9 CASSPGGQGADYGYTF TGTGCCAGCAGCCCGGGGGGACAGGGGGCCGACTATGGCTACACCTTC
TRBJ1-2 - TRBD1 TRBV7-9 CASSFSYRGSFDGYTF TGTGCCAGCAGCTTTTCTTACAGGGGGAGCTTCGATGGCTACACCTTC
TRBJ2-7 - - TRBV18 CASSTSSDGREQYF TGTGCCAGCTCTACATCATCGGACGGGCGCGAGCAGTACTTC
TRBJ2-3 - - TRBV11-2 CASSARTKTDTQYF TGTGCCAGCAGCGCGAGAACAAAAACAGATACGCAGTATTTT
TRBJ1-4 - TRBD1 TRBV9 CASGARQGSNEKLFF TGTGCCAGCGGAGCCCGACAGGGTAGTAATGAAAAACTGTTTTTT
TRBJ1-2 - TRBD1 TRBV14 CASSLTGGYLGYTF TGTGCCAGCAGCCTGACAGGGGGCTATCTTGGCTACACCTTC
TRBJ2-1 - TRBD2 TRBV19 CASVPRSGELPLNEQFF TGTGCCAGTGTCCCTCGAAGCGGGGAGCTACCCCTCAATGAGCAGTTCTTC
TRBJ1-1 once TRBD1 TRBV27 CASRTGGARAFF TGTGCCAGCAGGACAGGGGGAGCGCGAGCTTTCTTT
TRBJ2-7 - TRBD1 TRBV11-3 CASSLAPGQSYEQYF TGTGCCAGCAGCTTAGCGCCGGGACAGTCCTACGAGCAGTACTTC
TRBJ1-2 - - TRBV10-3 CAISLTSGDGYTF TGTGCCATCAGTCTGACGTCTGGGGATGGCTACACCTTC
TRBJ2-5 - - TRBV21-1 CASSKGGRTQYF TGTGCCAGCAGCAAAGGCGGGAGGACCCAGTACTTC
TRBJ2-7 - - TRBV6-5 CASSYSAGGSYEQYF TGTGCCAGCAGTTACTCTGCCGGGGGCTCCTACGAGCAGTACTTC
TRBJ2-2 few - TRBV5-4 CASSSGVAAGELFF TGTGCCAGCAGCTCTGGAGTAGCCGCGGGGGAGCTGTTTTTT
TRBJ2-5 - TRBD2 TRBV27 CASSYRGPSGGTYLGETQYF TGTGCCAGCAGTTACCGGGGGCCTAGCGGGGGGACCTACCTGGGAGAGACCCAGTACTTC
TRBJ1-1 once - TRBV6-4 CASSVASGTEAFF TGTGCCAGCAGTGTGGCCAGTGGAACTGAAGCTTTCTTT
TRBJ2-1 - - TRBV13 CASSPGDFNEQFF TGTGCCAGCAGCCCGGGGGACTTCAATGAGCAGTTCTTC
TRBJ2-1 - - TRBV7-2 CASSLLPPRPNEQFF TGTGCCAGCAGCTTACTCCCACCCAGGCCCAATGAGCAGTTCTTC
TRBJ2-5 - - TRBV10-3 CAISESVGIQRQETQYF TGTGCCATCAGTGAGTCTGTTGGGATACAACGCCAAGAGACCCAGTACTTC